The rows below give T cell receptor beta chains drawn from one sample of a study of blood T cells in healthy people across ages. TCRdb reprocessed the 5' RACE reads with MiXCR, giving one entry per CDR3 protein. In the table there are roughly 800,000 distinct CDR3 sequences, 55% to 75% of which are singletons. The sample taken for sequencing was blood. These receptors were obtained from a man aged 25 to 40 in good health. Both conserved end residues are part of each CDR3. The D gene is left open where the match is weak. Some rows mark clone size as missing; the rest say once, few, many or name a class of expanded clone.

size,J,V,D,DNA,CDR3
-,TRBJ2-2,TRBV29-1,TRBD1,TGCAGCGCAGTGACAGGGGAGACCGGGGAGCTGTTTTTT,CSAVTGETGELFF
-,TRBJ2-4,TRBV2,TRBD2,TGTGCCAGCAGTGAAGCCCGAACGGGAGGGCCACCATCGTACTTC,CASSEARTGGPPSYF
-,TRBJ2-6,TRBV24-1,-,TGTGCCACCTTAAAGCCTATTCCAATTCCATCTGGGGCCAACGTCCTGACTTTC,CATLKPIPIPSGANVLTF
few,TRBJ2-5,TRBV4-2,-,TGTGCCAGCAGCCAAGACGATAGGGAGGCTGGGGAGACCCAGTACTTC,CASSQDDREAGETQYF
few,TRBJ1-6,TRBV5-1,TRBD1,TGCGCCAGCAGCTTGACAGGGGTTTTGGGATCACCCCTCCACTTT,CASSLTGVLGSPLHF
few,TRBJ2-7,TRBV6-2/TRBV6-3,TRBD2,TGTGCCAGCAGGAAACTAGCGGGAGCGATTTACGAGCAGTACTTC,CASRKLAGAIYEQYF
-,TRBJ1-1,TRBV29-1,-,TGCAGTGTCATGGGGGGAAACACTGAAGCTTTCTTT,CSVMGGNTEAFF
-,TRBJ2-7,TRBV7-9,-,TGTGCCAGCAGCCCGGGATGCGAGCAGTACTTC,CASSPGCEQYF
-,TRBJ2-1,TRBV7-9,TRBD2,TGTGCCAGCAAGCTTCTCGGGGGCCTAAGCGGGAGTAGGGATGAGCAGTTCTTC,CASKLLGGLSGSRDEQFF
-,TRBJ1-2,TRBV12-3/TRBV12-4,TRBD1,TGTGCCAGCAGTTCGGACAGGAATGGCTACACCTTC,CASSSDRNGYTF
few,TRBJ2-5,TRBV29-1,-,TGCAGCGTTGACAGGGCTGGCGAGACCCAGTACTTC,CSVDRAGETQYF
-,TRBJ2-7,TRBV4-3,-,TGCGCCAGCAGCCAAGATAATGTGGCAGCAGAGGAGCAGTACTTC,CASSQDNVAAEEQYF
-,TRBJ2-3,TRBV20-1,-,TGCAGTGCTCGCGGGGCCAGCACAGATACGCAGTATTTT,CSARGASTDTQYF
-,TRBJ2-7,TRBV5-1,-,TGCGCCAGCAGCCCTCAACCTGACAGAATTGACTACGAGCAGTACTTC,CASSPQPDRIDYEQYF
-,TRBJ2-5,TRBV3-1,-,TGTGCCAGCAGCCGTCGGGACGGGATGGAGACCCGGTACTTC,CASSRRDGMETRYF
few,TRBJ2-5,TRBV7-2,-,TGTGCCAGCAGCTTTGGTAGCGGACAAGAGACCCAGTACTTC,CASSFGSGQETQYF
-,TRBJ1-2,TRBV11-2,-,TGTGCCAGCAGCTTAAGCCGGACCTATGGCTACACCTTC,CASSLSRTYGYTF
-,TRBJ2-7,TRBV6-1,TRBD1,TGTGCCAGCAGTGAGACGAGACAGGGGACCTACGAGCAGTACTTC,CASSETRQGTYEQYF
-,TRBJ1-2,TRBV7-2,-,TGTGCCAGCAGCCCGTTAGGGACGGTTAACTATGGCTACACCTTC,CASSPLGTVNYGYTF
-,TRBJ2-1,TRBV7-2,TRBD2,TGTGCCAGCAGCTCATTAGCGGGGGGGCCTTTGAATGAGCAGTTCTTC,CASSSLAGGPLNEQFF
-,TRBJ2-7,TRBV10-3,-,TGTGCCATCGGTGAGTCGCCGCTATTGGACGAGCAGTACTTC,CAIGESPLLDEQYF
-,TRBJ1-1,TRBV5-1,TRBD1,TGCGCCAGCAGCGACAGGGGTATGAACACTGAAGCTTTCTTT,CASSDRGMNTEAFF
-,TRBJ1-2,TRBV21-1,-,TGTGCCAGCTACCGGGACAATAACTATGGCTACACCTTC,CASYRDNNYGYTF
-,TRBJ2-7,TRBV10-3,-,TGTGCCATCAGTGAATGGGGGGGCAACTACGAGCAGTACTTC,CAISEWGGNYEQYF
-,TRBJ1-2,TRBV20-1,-,TGCAGTGCTGTACCATGGACAGAAGTTCGAAATGGCTACACCTTC,CSAVPWTEVRNGYTF
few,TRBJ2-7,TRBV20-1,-,TGCAGTGCTAGAGACCCCCTAGGATACTACGAGCAGTACTTC,CSARDPLGYYEQYF
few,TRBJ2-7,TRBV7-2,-,TGTGCCAGCAGCTCAATGTACGAGCAGTACTTC,CASSSMYEQYF
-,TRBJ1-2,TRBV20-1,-,TGCAGAGCGACGGGGTCGACTTATGGCTACACCTTC,CRATGSTYGYTF
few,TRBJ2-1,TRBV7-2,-,TGTGCCAGCAGCTTAGCCGGGACAAAGGCCCCGCATGAGCAGTTCTTC,CASSLAGTKAPHEQFF
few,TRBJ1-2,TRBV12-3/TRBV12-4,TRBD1,TGTGCCAGCAGTTTACGGACAGGGTTTCATGGCTACACCTTC,CASSLRTGFHGYTF
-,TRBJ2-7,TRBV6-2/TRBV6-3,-,TGTGCCAGCAGGGAGGTTTCTAACGACGAGCAGTACTTC,CASREVSNDEQYF
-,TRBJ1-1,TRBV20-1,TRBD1,TGCAGTGCTAGACCGACAGGGCGGAACACTGAAGCTTTCTTT,CSARPTGRNTEAFF
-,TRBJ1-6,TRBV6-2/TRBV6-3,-,TGTGCCAGCAGTTACCCCGGGGGTATGTCACCCCTCCACTTT,CASSYPGGMSPLHF
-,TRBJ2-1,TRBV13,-,TGTGCCAGCAGCTTTACCAGCTCCTACAATGGGCAGTTCTTC,CASSFTSSYNGQFF
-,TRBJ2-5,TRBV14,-,TGTGCCAGCAGCCCAGCGGAGGGGAAGGAGACCCAGTACTTC,CASSPAEGKETQYF
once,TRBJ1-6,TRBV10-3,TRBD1,TGTGCCAATTCAGGGGGGTGGAATTCACCCCTCCACTTT,CANSGGWNSPLHF
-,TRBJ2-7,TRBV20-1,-,TGCAGTGCTAGACCCTCCCGCGGCGGGATCTACGAGCAGTACTTC,CSARPSRGGIYEQYF
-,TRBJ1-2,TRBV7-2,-,TGTGCCAGCAGGGAGGGGGGGGCTTCTAACTATGGCTACACCTTC,CASREGGASNYGYTF
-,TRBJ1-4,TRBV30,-,TGTGCCTGGGAGCGCCGCGGGAAACTGTTTTTT,CAWERRGKLFF
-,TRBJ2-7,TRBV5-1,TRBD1,TGCGCCAGCAGCTTACCGGGACAGGTCGGCTACGAGCAGTACTTC,CASSLPGQVGYEQYF
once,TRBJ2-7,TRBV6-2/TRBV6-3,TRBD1,TGTGCCAGCAGTGACCTGCTGAGGGGGCGCGCCTACGAGCAGTACTTC,CASSDLLRGRAYEQYF
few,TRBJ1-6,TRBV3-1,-,TGTGCCAGCGGAGGTTCAGCGAATTCACCCCTCCACTTT,CASGGSANSPLHF
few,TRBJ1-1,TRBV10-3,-,TGTGCCATCACACGACAGCTTAACACTGAAGCTTTCTTT,CAITRQLNTEAFF
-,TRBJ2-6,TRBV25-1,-,TGTGCCAGCAGTGAAGGGACGACAGCTGGGGCCAACGTCCTGACTTTC,CASSEGTTAGANVLTF
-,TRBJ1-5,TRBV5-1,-,TGCGCCAGCAGCTGGGGAGCGGGGGGCAACAATCAGCCCCAGCATTTT,CASSWGAGGNNQPQHF
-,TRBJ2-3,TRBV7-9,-,TGTGCCAGCAGCCCCTCGGGGTGGGCGGCAGATACGCAGTATTTT,CASSPSGWAADTQYF
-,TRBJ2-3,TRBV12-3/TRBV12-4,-,TGTGCCAGCAGCCTATGGGGGACACCCACAGATACGCAGTATTTT,CASSLWGTPTDTQYF
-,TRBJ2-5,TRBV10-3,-,TGTGCCATCAGTGGGGGACGGGAAAAAGAGACCCAGTACTTC,CAISGGREKETQYF
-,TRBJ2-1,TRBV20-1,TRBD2,TGCAGTGCTAGACCCACAGCGGGGGCGCAGTTCTTC,CSARPTAGAQFF
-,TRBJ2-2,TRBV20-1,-,TGCAGTGCTGCTAGCTCGCGAGGCACCGGGGAGCTGTTTTTT,CSAASSRGTGELFF
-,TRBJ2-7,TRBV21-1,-,TGTGCCAGCACTTCGACTAGCGGGGGGTACAATGAGCAGTACTTC,CASTSTSGGYNEQYF
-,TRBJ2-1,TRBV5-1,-,TGCGCCAGCAGCCCCGGACTCTCGAGCTCCTACAATGAGCAGTTCTTC,CASSPGLSSSYNEQFF
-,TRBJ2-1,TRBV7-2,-,TGTGCCAGCAGCTTAGCGCTCTCCCCCGGGGCTGAGCAGTTCTTC,CASSLALSPGAEQFF
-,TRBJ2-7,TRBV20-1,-,TGCAGTGCTATAAAGGACAGTTCCTACGAGCAGTACTTC,CSAIKDSSYEQYF
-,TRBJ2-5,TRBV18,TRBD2,TGTGCCAGCTCACCCGGACTAGCGGGAAAAGATGAGCAGTACTTC,CASSPGLAGKDEQYF